These 8 T cell receptor beta chains were sequenced from one sample in a study of CD8+CD57+ T cells in acquired aplastic anemia. CDR3 and TCR beta VDJ profiling relied on genomic DNA as the template. TCRdb redid the calling of the reads with MiXCR, one entry per CDR3 protein. The sample shows around 250,000 distinct CDR3 sequences, approximately 86% of them seen only once. Patients who underwent sequencing had shown CD8+CD57+ cell expansion by flow cytometry. The sample was sorted CD4+, CD8+, or CD8+CD57+ T cells (not recorded which) from PBMCs. The source is a human donor with aplastic anemia.

As for this clonotype: Since no conserved phenylalanine or tryptophan closes the CDR3, a read error is the likely cause. This chain uses TRBV7-8 with TRBJ2-3, with D possibly being TRBD1 (5 bases). Germline assignment: CDR1 SGHVS and CDR2 FQNEAQ. The CDR3 is made up of 15 amino acids. CDR3 sequence reads: CASSRGRNSTATQYS. In DNA, the CDR3 is TGTGCCAGCAGCAGGGGAAGAAACAGCACAGCTACGCAGTATTCT.

The rearrangement uses TRBV7-2 and TRBJ2-7, with no clear D. V was pared by 8 bases and J by 12 bases, with 29 bases between. The CDR3 contains 15 residues. Per germline, CDR1 SGHTA and CDR2 FQGNSA. As DNA, the CDR3 is TGTGCCAGCGGTGAGCTAGGGCCCCTTACCTACGAGTTGTACTTC. Translating gives CASGELGPLTYELYF.

This clonotype was observed a single time. Germline is not matched at one junction end, which may reflect a read error. V and J are TRBV9 and TRBJ2-3; no firm D call. Per the germline V gene, CDR1 is SGDLS and CDR2 is YYNGEE. CDR3 length: 13 amino acids. As DNA, the CDR3 is TGTGCCAGCAGTGACGTGGTTACGAACAGTACGTCTTTT. Its translation is CASSDVVTNSTSF. Full variable domain (outside the CDR3, taken from reference TRBV9 and TRBJ2-3): DSGVTQTPKHLITATGQRVTLRCSPRSGDLSVYWYQQSLDQGLQFLIQYYNGEERAKGNILERFSAQQFPDLHSELNLSSLELGDSALYFCASSDVVTNSTSFGPGTRLTVL.

This sequence joins TRBV19 and TRBJ2-3, with a tentative D call TRBD1 (6 bases). The germline V and J ends were trimmed by 3 bases and 5 bases, with 15 bases remaining between them. Germline loops: CDR1 LNHDA, CDR2 SQIVND (reference sequence). The CDR3 is made up of 15 amino acids. The CDR3, as DNA: TGTGCCAGTAGTATTTTAGGGGGAGCGAGAGATACGCAGTATTTT. As protein: CASSILGGARDTQYF.

The chain has TRBV9 and TRBJ2-7; TRBD2 agrees at 9 bases. This CDR3 spans 16 amino acids. V shed 10 bases, J shed 2 bases, and the junction held 16 bases outside the gene matches. The germline gives CDR1 SGDLS, CDR2 YYNGEE. CDR3 DNA: TGTGCCGGCGGAGGAGCTGGGTCTAGCGGGACCTACGAGCAGTACTTC. It codes for CAGGGAGSSGTYEQYF.

The chain links TRBV7-3 to TRBJ2-1; D uncertain. Trimming shortened V by 1 base and J by 7 bases, and 8 bases separated the two germline ends. This CDR3 is 13 amino acids long. Per the germline V gene, CDR1 is SGHTA and CDR2 is FQGTGA. For the CDR3, the DNA is TGTGCCAGCAGCTTAATAGTAGGGAATGAGCAGTTCTTC. It translates to CASSLIVGNEQFF.

The chain uses TRBV2 and TRBJ1-6; D possibly corresponds to TRBD1 (6 bases). Between the trimmed V and J ends, which lost 2 bases and 6 bases, there was a span of 11 bases. The length of the CDR3 is 15 residues. CDR1 SNHLY and CDR2 FYNNEI come from the germline V gene. The CDR3 reads CASSETDSRNSPLHF. CDR3 nucleotides: TGTGCCAGCAGTGAAACGGACAGCCGTAATTCACCCCTCCACTTT. The complete variable domain, with remaining parts taken from reference TRBV2 and TRBJ1-6, reads EPEVTQTPSHQVTQMGQEVILRCVPISNHLYFYWYRQILGQKVEFLVSFYNNEISEKSEIFDDQFSVERPDGSNFTLKIRSTKLEDSAMYFCASSETDSRNSPLHFGNGTRLTVT.

In regard to this clonotype: At one end the junction does not follow the germline gene, possibly because of a read error. The chain combines TRBV14 with TRBJ2-7; D gene uncertain. Germline CDR1 and CDR2: SGHDN and FVKESK. The CDR3 spans 13 residues. This chain's CDR3 is CASSHLTDYEQYF. The CDR3 bases are TGCGCCAGCAGCCACCTGACGGACTACGAGCAGTACTTC.